This entry describes one T cell receptor (beta chain). These data are taken from a study of control samples from healthy donors and cancer patients. The CDR3 is made up of 17 amino acids. Trimming cost V 1 base and J 1 base; bases outside gene matches: 3. Germline loops: CDR1 SGHRS, CDR2 YFSETQ. TCRdb keeps only in-frame clones here, not all; method: immunoSEQ multiplex PCR. This table holds 150,000 to 200,000 clones, 90% found once. This receptor was identified in a woman aged 50 to 60 in good health. The chain carries TRBV5-1 and TRBJ2-2; 11 bases align to TRBD2. Sequencing used blood. The CDR3 region has the DNA TGCGCCAGCAGCTTGAGGGGGACTAGCGGGAACACCGGGGAGCTGTTTTTT. Translation gives CASSLRGTSGNTGELFF.